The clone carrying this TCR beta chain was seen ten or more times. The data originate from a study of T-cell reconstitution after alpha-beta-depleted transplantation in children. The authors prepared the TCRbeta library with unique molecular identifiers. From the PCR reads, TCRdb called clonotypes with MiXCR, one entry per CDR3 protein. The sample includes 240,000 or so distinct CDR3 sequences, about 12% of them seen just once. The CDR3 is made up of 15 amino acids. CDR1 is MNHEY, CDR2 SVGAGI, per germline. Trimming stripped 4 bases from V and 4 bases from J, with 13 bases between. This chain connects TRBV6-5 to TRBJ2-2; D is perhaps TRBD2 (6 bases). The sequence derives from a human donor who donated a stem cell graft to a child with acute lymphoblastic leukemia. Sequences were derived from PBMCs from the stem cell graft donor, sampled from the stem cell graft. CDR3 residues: CASSLRAGGTGELFF. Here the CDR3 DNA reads TGTGCCAGCAGTTTAAGGGCCGGGGGCACCGGGGAGCTGTTTTTT.